This T cell receptor (beta chain) was retrieved from a study of T cell responses to AZD1222 COVID-19 vaccine. V was shortened by 9 bases and J by 0 bases, with 15 bases between the two germline ends. This CDR3 is 15 amino acids long. The germline CDR1 and CDR2 sequences are LNHDA and SQIVND (reference sequence). As to this clone: No antigen is known for it.

Sequenced by immunoSEQ multiplex PCR; TCRdb stores in-frame clones only, minus some. The table shows about 42,000 clones, with over 70% occurring only once. Study conclusions and caveats: Spike-specific TCR breadth and depth rose after two AZD1222 doses. White British ancestry dominated among donors, who included more females, and clonal diversity was possibly underestimated.

This chain uses TRBV19 with TRBJ1-5; D unclear. The receptor was isolated from an adult who received the AZD1222 COVID-19 vaccine. This specimen was peripheral blood, taken 28 days after the second AZD1222 dose. CDR3 sequence reads: CASHVRDYSNQPQHF. In nucleotides, the CDR3 is TGTGCCAGCCATGTGAGGGATTATAGCAATCAGCCCCAGCATTTT.